This T cell receptor beta chain was obtained from a study of regulatory T cells in long-lasting Graves disease. Points from the study as a whole: Persistent disease showed a preference for TRBV28, TRBJ1-2 and TRBJ2-5.

V gave up 7 bases and J gave up 6 bases; unmatched junction bases: 12. CDR1 SGHTA and CDR2 FQGNSA come from the germline V gene. CDR3 length equals 15 residues. The time point is: newly diagnosed GD, antithyroid drugs for less than 3 months. Extracted PBMC RNA gave rise to the TCR library. This clonotype appeared many times. Its antigen is undetermined. The TCR beta library used iRepertoire HTBI primers with Arm-PCR amplification of CDR3. One entry per CDR3 protein results from TCRdb running MiXCR on the multiplex PCR reads. In the table there are 400,000 to 500,000 distinct CDR3 sequences, 16% of which are singletons. These data also featured in a second study, about T cells in Graves' hyperthyroidism and ophthalmopathy. Turning to that study: Carried out on the TCR CDR3, a first-round RT-PCR used the HTBI primer set. Most expanded thyroid clonotypes above 0.001 recurred in blood.

V usage is TRBV7-2 and J usage is TRBJ2-7; TRBD2 aligns across 10 bases. This TCR was sampled from a woman aged 18 to 35 with Graves disease. The sequencing used peripheral blood mononuclear cells (PBMCs), collected at new diagnosis, from a patient treated with antithyroid drugs. This CDR3 reads CASTYHSSGSSEQYF. CDR3 in DNA: TGTGCCAGCACCTACCATTCTAGCGGGAGTAGCGAGCAGTACTTC.